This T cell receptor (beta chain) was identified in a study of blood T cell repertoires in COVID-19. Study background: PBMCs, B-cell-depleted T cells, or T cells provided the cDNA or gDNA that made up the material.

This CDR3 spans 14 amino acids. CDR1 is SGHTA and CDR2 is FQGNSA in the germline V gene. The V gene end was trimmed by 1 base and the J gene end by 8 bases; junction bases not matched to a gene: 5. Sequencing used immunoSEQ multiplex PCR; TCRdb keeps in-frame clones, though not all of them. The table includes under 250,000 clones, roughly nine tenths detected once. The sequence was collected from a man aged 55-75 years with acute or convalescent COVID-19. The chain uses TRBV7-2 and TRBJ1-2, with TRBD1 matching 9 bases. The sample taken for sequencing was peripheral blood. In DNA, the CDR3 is TGTGCCAGCAGCTTAGATTGGGACAGGGTGGGCTACACCTTC. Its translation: CASSLDWDRVGYTF.